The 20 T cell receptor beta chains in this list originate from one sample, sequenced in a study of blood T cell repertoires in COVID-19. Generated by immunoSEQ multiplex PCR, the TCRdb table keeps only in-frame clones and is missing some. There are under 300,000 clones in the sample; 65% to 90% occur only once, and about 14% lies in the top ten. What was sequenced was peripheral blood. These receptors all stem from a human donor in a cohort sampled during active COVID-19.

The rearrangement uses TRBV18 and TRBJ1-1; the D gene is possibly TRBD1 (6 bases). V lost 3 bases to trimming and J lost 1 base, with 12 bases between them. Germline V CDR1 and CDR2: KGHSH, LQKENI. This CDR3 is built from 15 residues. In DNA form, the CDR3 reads TGTGCCAGCTCACCTAAGGGGGTGGGGAACACTGAAGCTTTCTTT. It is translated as CASSPKGVGNTEAFF.

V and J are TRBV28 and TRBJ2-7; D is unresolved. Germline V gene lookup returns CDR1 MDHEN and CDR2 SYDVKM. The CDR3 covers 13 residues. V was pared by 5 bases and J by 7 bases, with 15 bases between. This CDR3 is CASSPELYREQYF. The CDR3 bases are TGTGCCAGCAGTCCCGAGCTGTATCGGGAGCAGTACTTC. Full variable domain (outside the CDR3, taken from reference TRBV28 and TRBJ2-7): DVKVTQSSRYLVKRTGEKVFLECVQDMDHENMFWYRQDPGLGLRLIYFSYDVKMKEKGDIPEGYSVSREKKERFSLILESASTNQTSMYLCASSPELYREQYFGPGTRLTVT.

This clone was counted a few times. The CDR3 reads CATSGQRNTEAFF. The CDR3, as DNA: TGTGCCACCTCGGGACAGAGGAACACTGAAGCTTTCTTT. This chain connects TRBV10-3 to TRBJ1-1, with 7 bases fitting TRBD1. The CDR3 runs 13 residues. J lost 1 base, V lost 10 bases, and 6 bases had no gene match. The germline CDR1 and CDR2 sequences are ENHRY and SYGVKD.

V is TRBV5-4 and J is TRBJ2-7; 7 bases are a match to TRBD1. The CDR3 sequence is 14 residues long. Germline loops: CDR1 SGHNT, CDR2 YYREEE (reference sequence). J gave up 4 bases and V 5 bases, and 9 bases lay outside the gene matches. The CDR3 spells CASRLPGQTYEQYF. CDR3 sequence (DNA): TGTGCCAGCAGACTCCCGGGACAGACGTACGAGCAGTACTTC.

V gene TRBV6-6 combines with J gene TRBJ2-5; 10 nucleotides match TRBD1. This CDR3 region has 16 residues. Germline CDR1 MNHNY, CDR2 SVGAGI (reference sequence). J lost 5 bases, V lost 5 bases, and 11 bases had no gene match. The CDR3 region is CASSGVVWTGGETQYF. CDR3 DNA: TGTGCCAGCAGTGGGGTAGTTTGGACAGGGGGGGAGACCCAGTACTTC.

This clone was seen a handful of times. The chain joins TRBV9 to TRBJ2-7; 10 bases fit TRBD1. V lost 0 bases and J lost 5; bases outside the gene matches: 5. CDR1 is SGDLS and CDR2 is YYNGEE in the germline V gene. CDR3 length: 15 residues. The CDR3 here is CASSVDMTGGDEQYF. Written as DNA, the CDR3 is TGTGCCAGCAGCGTAGATATGACAGGGGGCGACGAGCAGTACTTC.

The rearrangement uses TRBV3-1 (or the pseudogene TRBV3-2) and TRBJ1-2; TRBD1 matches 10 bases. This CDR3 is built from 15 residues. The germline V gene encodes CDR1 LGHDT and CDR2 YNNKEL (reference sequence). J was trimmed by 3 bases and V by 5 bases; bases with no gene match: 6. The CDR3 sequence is CASSEVTGGHYGYTF. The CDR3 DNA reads TGTGCCAGCAGCGAAGTGACAGGGGGCCACTATGGCTACACCTTC.

The CDR3 is CASTPDRLNTEAFF. The CDR3 bases are TGTGCCAGCACTCCGGACAGGTTGAACACTGAAGCTTTCTTT. This sequence joins TRBV28 and TRBJ1-1; 7 nucleotides agree with TRBD1. From germline, CDR1 is MDHEN and CDR2 SYDVKM. The V gene end was trimmed by 7 bases and the J gene end by 0 bases; junction bases not matched to a gene: 5. This CDR3 region has 14 residues.

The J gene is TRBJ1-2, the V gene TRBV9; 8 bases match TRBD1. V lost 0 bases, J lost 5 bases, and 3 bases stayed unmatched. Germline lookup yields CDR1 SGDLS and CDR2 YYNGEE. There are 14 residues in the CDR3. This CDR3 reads CASSVGQGAYGYTF. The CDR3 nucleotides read TGTGCCAGCAGCGTAGGGCAGGGGGCGTATGGCTACACCTTC. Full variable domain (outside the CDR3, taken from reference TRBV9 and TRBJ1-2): DSGVTQTPKHLITATGQRVTLRCSPRSGDLSVYWYQQSLDQGLQFLIQYYNGEERAKGNILERFSAQQFPDLHSELNLSSLELGDSALYFCASSVGQGAYGYTFGSGTRLTVV.

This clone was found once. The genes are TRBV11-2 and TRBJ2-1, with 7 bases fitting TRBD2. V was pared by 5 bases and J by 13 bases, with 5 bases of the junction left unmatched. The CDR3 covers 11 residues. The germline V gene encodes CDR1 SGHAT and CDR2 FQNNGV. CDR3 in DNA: TGTGCCAGCAGCCTGTGGGGGGGACAGTTCTTC. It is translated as CASSLWGGQFF. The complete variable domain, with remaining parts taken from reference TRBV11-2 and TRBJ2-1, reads EAGVAQSPRYKIIEKRQSVAFWCNPISGHATLYWYQQILGQGPKLLIQFQNNGVVDDSQLPKDRFSAERLKGVDSTLKIQPAKLEDSAVYLCASSLWGGQFFGPGTRLTVL.

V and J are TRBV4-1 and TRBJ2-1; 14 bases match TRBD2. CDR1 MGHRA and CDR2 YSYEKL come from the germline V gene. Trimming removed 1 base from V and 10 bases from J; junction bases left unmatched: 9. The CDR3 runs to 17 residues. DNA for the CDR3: TGCGCCAGCAGCCAAGGGAGGGGACTAGCGGGAGATGTAGAGCAGTTCTTC. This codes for CASSQGRGLAGDVEQFF.

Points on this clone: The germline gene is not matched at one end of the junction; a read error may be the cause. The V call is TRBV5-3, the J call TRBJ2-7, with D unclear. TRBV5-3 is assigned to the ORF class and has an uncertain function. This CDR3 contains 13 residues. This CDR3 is CAKRTNSDAVQNF. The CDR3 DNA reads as TGTGCCAAGAGAACGAACAGTGATGCAGTACAGAACTTC.

CDR3 in amino acids: CASSLWPGELFF. CDR3 nucleotides: TGTGCCAGCAGCCTCTGGCCGGGGGAGCTGTTTTTT. This chain joins TRBV11-2 and TRBJ2-2; D call uncertain. The CDR3 loop spans 12 amino acids. Germline loops: CDR1 SGHAT, CDR2 FQNNGV. V was clipped by 5 bases and J by 8 bases, with 9 bases between them.

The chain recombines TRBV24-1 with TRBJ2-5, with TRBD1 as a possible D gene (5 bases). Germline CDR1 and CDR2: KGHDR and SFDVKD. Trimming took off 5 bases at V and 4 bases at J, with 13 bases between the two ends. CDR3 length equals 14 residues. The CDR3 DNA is TGTGCCACCAGTGCGGCTAGGGGTGCAGAGACCCAGTACTTC. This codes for CATSAARGAETQYF.

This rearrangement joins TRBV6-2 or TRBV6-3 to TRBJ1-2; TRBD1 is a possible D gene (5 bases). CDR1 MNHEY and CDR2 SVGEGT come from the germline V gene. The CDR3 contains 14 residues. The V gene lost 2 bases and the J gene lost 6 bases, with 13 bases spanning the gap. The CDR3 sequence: CASSYPTDRHGYTF. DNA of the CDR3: TGTGCCAGCAGTTACCCGACAGACCGCCATGGCTACACCTTC.

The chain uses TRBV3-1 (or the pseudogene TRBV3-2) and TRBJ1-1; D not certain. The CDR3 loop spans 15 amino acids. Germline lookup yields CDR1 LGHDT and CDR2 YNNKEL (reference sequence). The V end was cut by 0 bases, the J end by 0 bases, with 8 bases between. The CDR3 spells CASSQDGGMNTEAFF. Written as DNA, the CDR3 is TGTGCCAGCAGCCAAGACGGCGGCATGAACACTGAAGCTTTCTTT.

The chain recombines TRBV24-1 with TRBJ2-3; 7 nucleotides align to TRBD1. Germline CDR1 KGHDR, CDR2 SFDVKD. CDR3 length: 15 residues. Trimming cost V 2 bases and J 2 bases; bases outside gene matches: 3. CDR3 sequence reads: CATSDWGQSTDTQYF. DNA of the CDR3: TGTGCCACCAGTGATTGGGGACAGTCCACAGATACGCAGTATTTT.

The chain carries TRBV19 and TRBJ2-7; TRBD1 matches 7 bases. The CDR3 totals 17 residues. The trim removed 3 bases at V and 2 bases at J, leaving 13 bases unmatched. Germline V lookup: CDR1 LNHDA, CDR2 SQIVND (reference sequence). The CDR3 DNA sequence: TGTGCCAGTAGTATTTGGCTGGACAGGCGGAATGCCTACGAGCAGTACTTC. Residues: CASSIWLDRRNAYEQYF.

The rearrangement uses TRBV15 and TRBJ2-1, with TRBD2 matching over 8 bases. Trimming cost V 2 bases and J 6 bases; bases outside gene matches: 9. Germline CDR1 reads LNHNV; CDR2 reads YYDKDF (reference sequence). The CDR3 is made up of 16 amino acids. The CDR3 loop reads CATSRPGGGGPNEQFF. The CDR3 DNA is TGTGCCACCAGCAGACCCGGGGGGGGCGGTCCCAATGAGCAGTTCTTC.

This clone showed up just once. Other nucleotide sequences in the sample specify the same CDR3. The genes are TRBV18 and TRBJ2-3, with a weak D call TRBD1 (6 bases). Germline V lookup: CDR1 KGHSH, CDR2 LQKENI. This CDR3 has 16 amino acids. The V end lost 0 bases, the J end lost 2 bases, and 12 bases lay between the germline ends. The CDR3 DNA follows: TGTGCCAGCTCACCACCGGGGGCCCTACTCACAGATACGCAGTATTTT. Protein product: CASSPPGALLTDTQYF.